This T cell receptor (beta chain) was captured by sequencing in a study of patients and donors after allogeneic stem cell transplantation. CDR1 is SEHNR and CDR2 is FQNEAQ in the germline V gene (reference sequence). The V end was cut by 5 bases, the J end by 4 bases, with 11 bases between. The CDR3 contains 14 residues. MiXCR was run by TCRdb on the RT-PCR reads, yielding one entry per CDR3 protein. The sample shows about 210,000 distinct CDR3 sequences, roughly two fifths of them seen only once. This clonotype was detected only once. This clonotype was sampled from a human donor who was either an allogeneic HSCT recipient or a stem cell or donor lymphocyte infusion donor (not recorded which). It is not recorded whose cells these are; they may come from a transplant donor. Sequenced sample: blood, either unsorted or a sorted T cell fraction (not recorded which). The chain is built from TRBV7-9 and TRBJ1-4; possibly TRBD1 for D (5 bases). CDR3 DNA: TGTGCCAGCAGCGTGGGACTTAATAATGAAAAACTGTTTTTT. Encoded protein: CASSVGLNNEKLFF.